These T cell receptor beta chains were read from a single sample in a study of blood T cell repertoires in COVID-19. Libraries were prepared by immunoSEQ multiplex PCR; TCRdb keeps only in-frame clonotypes and omits some of them. The sample includes just over 150,000 clones, approximately 86% seen only once; the top ten take around 7%. The sample consisted of peripheral blood. The receptor set was obtained from a middle-aged woman with COVID-19, enrolled during active disease. Both conserved end residues are part of each CDR3. The D gene is left open where the match is weak. Clone size is stated in some rows and not others, as once, few, many or a class when expanded.

clone size | J gene | CDR3 length | V gene | D gene | CDR3 DNA | CDR3 protein
- | TRBJ2-1 | 16 | TRBV5-1 | - | TGCGCCAGCAGCTCAGAAGACAGATCCGGCTACAATGAGCAGTTCTTC | CASSSEDRSGYNEQFF
- | TRBJ2-5 | 13 | TRBV14 | - | TGTGCCAGCAGCCAGGGGCTAAGCGAGACCCAGTACTTC | CASSQGLSETQYF
- | TRBJ2-1 | 12 | TRBV6-5 | TRBD2 | TGTGCCGTCCGGACTAGAAGGAATGAGCAGTTCTTC | CAVRTRRNEQFF
- | TRBJ2-1 | 14 | TRBV11-2 | TRBD2 | TGTGCCAGCAGGGGACTAGCGGATCACAATGAGCAGTTCTTC | CASRGLADHNEQFF
- | TRBJ2-7 | 15 | TRBV3-1/TRBV3-2 | TRBD1 | TGTGCCAGCAGCCGGGACAGGGATACTACGTGGGAGCAGTACTTC | CASSRDRDTTWEQYF
- | TRBJ2-2 | 16 | TRBV5-1 | TRBD1 | TGCGCCAGCAGCACCCCACAGGGGGTGGACACCGGGGAGCTGTTTTTT | CASSTPQGVDTGELFF
- | TRBJ1-5 | 14 | TRBV13 | TRBD1 | TGTGCCAGCAGCTTCGGACAGGGGCTTCAGCCCCAGCATTTT | CASSFGQGLQPQHF
- | TRBJ1-2 | 12 | TRBV12-3/TRBV12-4 | TRBD1 | TGTGCCAGCAGTTTCACAGGGGGCGGCTACACCTTC | CASSFTGGGYTF
- | TRBJ2-1 | 11 | TRBV7-2 | - | TGTGCCAGCAGCTTGATAGATGAGCAGTTCTTC | CASSLIDEQFF
- | TRBJ2-1 | 16 | TRBV7-3 | - | TGTGCCAGCAGCTTAATAGGGGGTAGCTCCTACAATGAGCAGTTCTTC | CASSLIGGSSYNEQFF
- | TRBJ1-1 | 14 | TRBV4-2 | - | TGTGCCAGCAGCCAAGATCCCAGCGGGGCTGAAGCTTTCTTT | CASSQDPSGAEAFF
once | TRBJ2-5 | 16 | TRBV2 | TRBD2 | TGTGCCAGCAGTGTCTGGCTAGCGGAAACACAAGAGACCCAGTACTTC | CASSVWLAETQETQYF
- | TRBJ2-7 | 15 | TRBV5-6 | TRBD2 | TGTGCCAGCAGCGCCGGGACTAGCGGTTTTTACGAGCAGTACTTC | CASSAGTSGFYEQYF
- | TRBJ1-5 | 11 | TRBV6-1 | - | TGTGCCAGCAGTGATATCTCAGCCCAGCATTTT | CASSDISAQHF
few | TRBJ2-1 | 17 | TRBV4-1 | TRBD2 | TGCGCCAGCAAACCAAAAGGACTAGCGGGAGGGTACAATGAGCAGTTCTTC | CASKPKGLAGGYNEQFF
once | TRBJ1-1 | 15 | TRBV7-9 | - | TGTGCCAGCAGCATCGGGACAACAGCCAACACTGAAGCTTTCTTT | CASSIGTTANTEAFF
- | TRBJ1-6 | 14 | TRBV6-5 | - | TGTGCCAGCAGTTTACAGGGTTCCCACTCACCCCTCCACTTT | CASSLQGSHSPLHF